The clone carrying this T cell receptor beta chain showed up just a few times. Its antigen remains unknown. The sample belongs to a study of T-cell memory formation after mild COVID-19. Study details: The two donors had largely donor-specific TCR clusters.

cDNA libraries for TCR alpha and TCR beta, carrying sample barcodes and UMIs, came from 5'RACE with constant-segment primers. TCRdb processed the 5' RACE reads anew with MiXCR; each CDR3 protein has one entry. The table lists over 55,000 distinct CDR3 sequences, about 12% of them singletons. V gave up 1 base and J gave up 8 bases; unmatched junction bases: 14. CDR1 and CDR2 (germline): MGHRA, YSYEKL. The CDR3 has 18 amino acids. Whole-study findings and limits: In pre-infection memory, a portion of responding clones appeared, which suggested that cross-reactive memory joined.

The V gene is TRBV4-1, the J gene TRBJ1-4, with 9 positions matching TRBD1. The sequence derives from a man between 18 and 29 years old who had mild COVID-19 (a few samples of this study predate the infection). Cell type and time point are not known. Sequences were obtained from PBMCs or a T cell subset sorted from them (not recorded which). Written as DNA, the CDR3 is TGCGCCAGCAGCCAAGTCCCTTATAAACAGGGGGCAGGGGAAAAACTGTTTTTT. This translates into CASSQVPYKQGAGEKLFF.